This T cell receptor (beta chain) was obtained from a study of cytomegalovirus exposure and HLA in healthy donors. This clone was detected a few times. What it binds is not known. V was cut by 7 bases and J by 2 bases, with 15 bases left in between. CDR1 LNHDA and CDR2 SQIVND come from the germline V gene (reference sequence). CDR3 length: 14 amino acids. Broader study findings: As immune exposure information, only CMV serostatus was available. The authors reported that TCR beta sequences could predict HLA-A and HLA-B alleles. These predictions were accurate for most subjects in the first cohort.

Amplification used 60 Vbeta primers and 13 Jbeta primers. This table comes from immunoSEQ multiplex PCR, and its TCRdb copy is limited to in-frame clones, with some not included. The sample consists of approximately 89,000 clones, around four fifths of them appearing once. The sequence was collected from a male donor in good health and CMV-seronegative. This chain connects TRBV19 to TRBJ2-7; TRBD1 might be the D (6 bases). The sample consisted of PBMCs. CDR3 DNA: TGTGCCAGTACCCCGCCAGGGGCGCCCTACGAGCAGTACTTC. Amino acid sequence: CASTPPGAPYEQYF. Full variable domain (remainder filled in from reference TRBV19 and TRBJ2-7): DGGITQSPKYLFRKEGQNVTLSCEQNLNHDAMYWYRQDPGQGLRLIYYSQIVNDFQKGDIAEGYSVSREKKESFPLTVTSAQKNPTAFYLCASTPPGAPYEQYFGPGTRLTVT.